A single T cell receptor (beta chain) is shown here with its context. Its antigen is unknown. As to time point: week 5, during vaccination. The investigators gave 300 ug of mutant IDH1 20-mer peptide in each vaccine dose, together with topical imiquimod. This entry comes from a study of a mutant IDH1 vaccine in newly diagnosed glioma. Study in general: Vaccination started 4-6 weeks after radiotherapy alone, or with temozolomide cycles. General observations from the study: Immune responses arising from the vaccine appeared in about 95% of patients. Whatever changes occurred in top peripheral T cell clonotypes seemed unrelated to pseudoprogression.

V shed 2 bases and J shed 2 bases, with 6 bases lying between them. The V gene's germline CDR1 is MNHEY and CDR2 SMNVEV (reference sequence). The CDR3 is 13 amino acids. Data came from immunoSEQ multiplex PCR; TCRdb stores just in-frame clones and leaves some out. Seen here are around 51,000 clones, more than 70% observed once, and the top ten hold around 1.8%. The gene calls are TRBV27 and TRBJ1-1; no clear D. The material sequenced was PBMCs, taken from a glioma patient whose treatment included an IDH1 peptide vaccine. This clonotype was sampled from a woman aged 40 to 50 with glioma. This CDR3 is CASSLSYNTEAFF. DNA for the CDR3: TGTGCCAGCAGTTTAAGCTATAACACTGAAGCTTTCTTT.